This TCR beta chain was documented in a study of OX40 agonist ivuxolimab in advanced cancers. Clones were sequenced by immunoSEQ multiplex PCR, and TCRdb holds only the in-frame ones, with some missing. The table has fewer than 90,000 clones, approximately 86% seen once. Looked up from germline, CDR1 is MGHRA and CDR2 is YSYEKL. Trimming took off 1 base at V and 9 bases at J, with 16 bases between the two ends. The CDR3 sequence is 15 residues long. This chain connects TRBV4-1 to TRBJ1-5, with TRBD1 as a possible D gene (5 bases). The sequencing here drew on CD4+ or CD8+ T cells sorted from blood, taken in a trial of the OX40 agonist ivuxolimab. This TCR derives from an adult with an advanced solid tumor such as melanoma, head and neck, liver or kidney cancer. The CDR3: CASSQGGIGDRPQHF. The CDR3 bases are TGCGCCAGCAGCCAAGGGGGAATAGGGGATAGGCCCCAGCATTTT.